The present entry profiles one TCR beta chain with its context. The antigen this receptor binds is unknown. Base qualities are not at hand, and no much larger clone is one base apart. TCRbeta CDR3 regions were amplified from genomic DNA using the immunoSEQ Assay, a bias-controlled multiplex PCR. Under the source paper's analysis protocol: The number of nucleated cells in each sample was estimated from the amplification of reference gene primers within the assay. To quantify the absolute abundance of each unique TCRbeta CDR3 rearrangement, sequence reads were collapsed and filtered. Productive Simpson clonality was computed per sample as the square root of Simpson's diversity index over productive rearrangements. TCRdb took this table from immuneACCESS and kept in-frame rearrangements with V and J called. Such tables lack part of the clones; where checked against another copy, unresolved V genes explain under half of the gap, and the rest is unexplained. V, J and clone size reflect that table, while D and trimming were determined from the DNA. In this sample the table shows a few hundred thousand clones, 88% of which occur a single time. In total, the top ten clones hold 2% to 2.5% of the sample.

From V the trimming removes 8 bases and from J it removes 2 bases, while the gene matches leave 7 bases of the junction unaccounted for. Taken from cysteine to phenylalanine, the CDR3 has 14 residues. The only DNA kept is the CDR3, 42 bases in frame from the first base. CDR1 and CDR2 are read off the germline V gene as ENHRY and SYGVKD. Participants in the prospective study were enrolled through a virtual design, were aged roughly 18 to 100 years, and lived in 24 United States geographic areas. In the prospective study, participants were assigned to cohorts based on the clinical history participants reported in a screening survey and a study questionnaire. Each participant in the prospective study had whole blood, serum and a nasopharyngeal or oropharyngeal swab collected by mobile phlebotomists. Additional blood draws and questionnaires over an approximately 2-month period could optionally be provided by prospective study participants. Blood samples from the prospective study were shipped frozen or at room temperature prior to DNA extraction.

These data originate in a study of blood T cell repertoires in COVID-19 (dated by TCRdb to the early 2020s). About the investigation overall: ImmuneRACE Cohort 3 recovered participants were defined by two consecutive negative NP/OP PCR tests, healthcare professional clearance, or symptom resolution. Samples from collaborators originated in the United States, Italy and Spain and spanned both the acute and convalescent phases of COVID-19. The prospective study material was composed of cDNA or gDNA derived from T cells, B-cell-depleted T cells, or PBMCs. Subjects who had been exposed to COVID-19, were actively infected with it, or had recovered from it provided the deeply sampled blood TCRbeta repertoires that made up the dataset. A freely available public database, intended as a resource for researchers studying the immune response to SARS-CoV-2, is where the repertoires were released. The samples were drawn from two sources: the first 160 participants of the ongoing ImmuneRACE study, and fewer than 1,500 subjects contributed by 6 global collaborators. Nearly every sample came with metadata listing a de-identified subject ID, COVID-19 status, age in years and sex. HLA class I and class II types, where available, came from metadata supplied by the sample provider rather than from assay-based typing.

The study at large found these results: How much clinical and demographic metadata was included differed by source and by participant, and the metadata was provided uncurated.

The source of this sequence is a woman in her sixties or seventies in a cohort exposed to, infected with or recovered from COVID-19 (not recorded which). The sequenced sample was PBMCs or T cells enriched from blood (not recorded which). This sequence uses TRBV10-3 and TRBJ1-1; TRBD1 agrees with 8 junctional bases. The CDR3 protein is CAIGQGKGNTEAFF. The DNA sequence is TGTGCCATCGGACAGGGAAAAGGAAACACTGAAGCTTTCTTT.